The 23 T cell receptor beta chains in this list originate from one sample, sequenced in a study of CD8 T cells in Susac syndrome (dated by TCRdb to about 2019). Libraries were built with the immunoSEQ multiplex PCR assay. RNA was extracted with the RNeasy kit and roughly 0.5 to 1 ug was reverse transcribed using random hexamers. TCRdb ran its own pipeline on the public reads, namely fastp trimming at Q25 and MiXCR clone calling, and kept in-frame beta chains. Rows are combined by CDR3 protein, so each entry shows the most common genes and DNA. Counted in this sample were 250,000 to 300,000 distinct CDR3 sequences; approximately 85% of them appeared once. The ten top clones hold about 0.22% of the sample. Sequencing was carried out using CD8+ T cells from PBMCs. Receptor source: a human donor with multiple sclerosis.

This clonotype has a handful of counts. The chain has TRBV19 and TRBJ1-1; a weak D match, TRBD1 (5 bases). This CDR3 region has 13 residues. CDR1 is LNHDA and CDR2 is SQIVND in the germline V gene (reference sequence). V was trimmed by 8 bases and J by 1 base, leaving 11 bases between them. CDR3: CASRRGQNTEAFF. The DNA of the CDR3 is TGTGCCAGTCGCCGAGGACAGAACACTGAAGCTTTCTTT.

The genes are TRBV7-9 and TRBJ2-1; the match to TRBD2 covers 9 bases. The CDR3 contains 16 residues. Germline V gene lookup returns CDR1 SEHNR and CDR2 FQNEAQ (reference sequence). The junction had 6 bases not matched to a gene; V was cut back by 0 bases and J by 6 bases. The chain's CDR3 is CASSLAVAGEGNEQFF. The CDR3 region has the DNA TGTGCCAGCAGCTTAGCGGTAGCGGGAGAAGGCAATGAGCAGTTCTTC.

The chain uses TRBV11-3 and TRBJ2-2; D call uncertain. The CDR3 sequence is 12 residues long. With 5 bases removed from V and 3 bases from J, the gap between germline ends came to 4 bases. CDR1 SGHNT and CDR2 YENEEA come from the germline V gene. In DNA, the CDR3 is TGTGCCAGCAGCACTCACACCGGGGAGCTGTTTTTT. Protein product: CASSTHTGELFF.

This clonotype occurred once. The chain links TRBV7-2 to TRBJ2-5; maybe TRBD2 (5 bases). The CDR3 contains 14 residues. V lost 3 bases and J 5 bases, leaving 13 bases between the germline ends. CDR1 is SGHTA and CDR2 is FQGNSA in the germline V gene. CDR3 coding DNA: TGTGCCAGCAGCTTCGCTTCTAGCCTCGAGACCCAGTACTTC. As protein: CASSFASSLETQYF.

The chain combines TRBV2 with TRBJ1-1; D is uncertain. The CDR3 is made up of 12 amino acids. Germline assignment: CDR1 SNHLY and CDR2 FYNNEI. V was cut by 8 bases and J by 4 bases, with 11 bases left in between. CDR3: CASLREGTEAFF. In DNA form, the CDR3 reads TGTGCCAGCCTCCGGGAGGGCACTGAAGCTTTCTTT.

This chain uses TRBV6-2 or TRBV6-3 with TRBJ1-2, with 8 bases lining up with TRBD1. Germline-derived CDR1 and CDR2 are MNHEY and SVGEGT. The length of the CDR3 is 16 residues. Trimming took 0 bases from V and 4 from J; bases not matched to a gene: 7. CDR3 in DNA: TGTGCCAGCAGTTACTCCACCCGGACAGGGAGCTATGGCTACACCTTC. The encoded protein is CASSYSTRTGSYGYTF.

CDR3 protein: CASSIAASSYEQYF. The CDR3 DNA reads as TGTGCCAGTAGTATAGCGGCTAGCAGCTACGAGCAGTACTTC. The chain is built from TRBV19 and TRBJ2-7, with a weak D call TRBD2 (5 bases). The CDR3 sequence is 14 residues long. The V and J ends lost 1 base and 3 bases respectively, with 10 bases between them. Germline V gene data show CDR1 as LNHDA and CDR2 as SQIVND (reference sequence).

Only one count was recorded for this clonotype. The chain employs TRBV29-1 and TRBJ1-3; D perhaps matches TRBD1 (5 bases). Trimming removed 2 bases at V and 4 bases at J, with 24 bases between. The CDR3 length is 18 residues. Germline CDR1 is SQVTM and CDR2 is ANQGSEA. The CDR3 DNA follows: TGCAGCGTTGAAAGGCGAGGGGACGAGGCACAGTGGGGAAACACCATATATTTT. This gives the protein CSVERRGDEAQWGNTIYF.

The V gene is TRBV6-1, the J gene TRBJ2-7, with unresolved D. V lost 2 bases to trimming and J lost 0 bases, with 14 bases between them. Germline CDR1 MNHNS, CDR2 SASEGT. The CDR3 length is 16 residues. For the CDR3, the DNA is TGTGCCAGCAGTGAAAACCGGCAGGTGACCTCCTACGAGCAGTACTTC. The encoded protein is CASSENRQVTSYEQYF.

The chain recombines TRBV21-1 with TRBJ2-7. TRBV21-1 is annotated as a pseudogene. The CDR3 sequence is 8 residues long. CDR3 residues: CASSEQYF. Written as DNA, the CDR3 is TGTGCCAGCAGCGAGCAGTACTTC.

The chain recombines TRBV7-9 with TRBJ2-5; 11 bases align to TRBD2. The V gene end was trimmed by 5 bases and the J gene end by 2 bases; junction bases not matched to a gene: 7. Germline V gives CDR1 SEHNR, CDR2 FQNEAQ (reference sequence). The CDR3 extends over 16 amino acids. CDR3 nucleotides: TGTGCCAGCAGCCGGACGACTAGCGGGATTCAAGAGACCCAGTACTTC. Translation: CASSRTTSGIQETQYF.

This chain joins TRBV7-6 and TRBJ2-3; the match to TRBD2 covers 9 bases. V gave up 4 bases and J gave up 3 bases; unmatched junction bases: 8. Germline CDR1 reads SGHVS; CDR2 reads FNYEAQ. CDR3 length: 16 amino acids. The DNA of the CDR3 is TGTGCCAGCAGCTCCCCTGCGGGGGGGGAGACAGATACGCAGTATTTT. Translating gives CASSSPAGGETDTQYF. Variable domain in full (rest from reference TRBV7-6 and TRBJ2-3): GAGVSQSPRYKVTKRGQDVALRCDPISGHVSLYWYRQALGQGPEFLTYFNYEAQQDKSGLPNDRFSAERPEGSISTLTIQRTEQRDSAMYRCASSSPAGGETDTQYFGPGTRLTVL.

The V and J genes are TRBV27 and TRBJ1-3; D uncertain. Germline CDR1 is MNHEY and CDR2 is SMNVEV (reference sequence). This CDR3 spans 13 amino acids. V was cut by 2 bases and J by 4 bases, with 6 bases left in between. CDR3 DNA sequence: TGTGCCAGCAGTTTAACCCTAGGAAACACCATATATTTT. Translated: CASSLTLGNTIYF.

The chain carries TRBV12-3 or TRBV12-4 and TRBJ2-7, with D possibly being TRBD1 (6 bases). CDR3 length: 13 amino acids. Trimming stripped 4 bases from V and 11 bases from J, with 18 bases between. CDR3 region: CASSSGFTGSKYF. The DNA for the CDR3 is TGTGCCAGCAGTTCAGGATTTACAGGGAGTAAGTACTTC.

This clonotype has just one count. This chain joins TRBV7-9 and TRBJ2-7, with unresolved D. V lost 7 bases to trimming and J lost 1 base, with 14 bases between them. Germline V gene sequence: CDR1 SEHNR, CDR2 FQNEAQ (reference sequence). The CDR3 is made up of 14 amino acids. The CDR3 coding sequence is TGTGCCAGCATCCCGGCTGGGGAATCCTACGAGCAGTACTTC. Residues: CASIPAGESYEQYF. The complete variable domain, with remaining parts taken from reference TRBV7-9 and TRBJ2-7, reads DTGVSQNPRHKITKRGQNVTFRCDPISEHNRLYWYRQTLGQGPEFLTYFQNEAQLEKSRLLSDRFSAERPKGSFSTLEIQRTEQGDSAMYLCASIPAGESYEQYFGPGTRLTVT.

This sequence joins TRBV29-1 and TRBJ1-1, with a tentative D call TRBD1 (6 bases). With 4 bases removed from V and 7 bases from J, the gap between germline ends came to 22 bases. Germline V gives CDR1 SQVTM, CDR2 ANQGSEA. The CDR3 spans 15 residues. The DNA of the CDR3 is TGCAGCGTTGGGGGCCAAACACAGGGCGGCGGTGAAGCTTTCTTT. Protein product: CSVGGQTQGGGEAFF.

The V call is TRBV6-2 or TRBV6-3, the J call TRBJ2-3; D possibly corresponds to TRBD1 (6 bases). CDR3 length: 14 residues. V lost 4 bases and J 4 bases, leaving 12 bases between the germline ends. Germline CDR1 MNHEY, CDR2 SVGEGT. The CDR3 bases are TGTGCCAGCAGTTTAATCCAGGGGTCAGATACGCAGTATTTT. It yields the protein CASSLIQGSDTQYF.

The DNA of the CDR3 is TGTGCCAGCAGCCGACTAAACACCGGGGAGCTGTTTTTT. Translation gives CASSRLNTGELFF. The chain carries TRBV14 and TRBJ2-2; TRBD2 is a possible D gene (5 bases). V lost 4 bases to trimming and J lost 2 bases, with 5 bases between them. The germline gives CDR1 SGHDN, CDR2 FVKESK. The CDR3 totals 13 residues.

This clonotype was found once. The genes are TRBV7-8 and TRBJ2-7, with 9 bases identical to TRBD1. This CDR3 is 20 amino acids long. V shed 1 base and J 7 bases; nucleotides not matched to a gene: 23. CDR1 SGHVS and CDR2 FQNEAQ come from the germline V gene. The chain's CDR3 is CASSLEGTGRLTGLRGEQYF. The CDR3 coding sequence is TGTGCCAGCAGCTTAGAAGGGACAGGGCGCCTTACGGGCTTACGGGGGGAGCAGTACTTC.

The V and J genes are TRBV12-3 or TRBV12-4 and TRBJ2-7; a weak D match, TRBD1 (6 bases). This CDR3 has 14 residues. Deletions cut 6 bases from V and 5 bases from J, with 17 bases between. The CDR3 DNA sequence: TGTGCCAGCAGCAGGGGAATGAATGTGGACGAGCAGTACTTC. Translated, it gives CASSRGMNVDEQYF.

V usage is TRBV30 and J usage is TRBJ1-2; D is unclear. Trimming took 3 bases from V and 4 from J, leaving 15 bases between them. The germline gives CDR1 GTSNPN, CDR2 SVGIG (reference sequence). CDR3 length equals 14 residues. CDR3 sequence reads: CAWSHTGRGYGYTF. The CDR3 DNA sequence: TGTGCCTGGAGCCACACGGGCCGGGGCTATGGCTACACCTTC.

The rearrangement links TRBV27 to TRBJ2-2, with no clear D. Germline V gene sequence: CDR1 MNHEY, CDR2 SMNVEV (reference sequence). V was clipped by 8 bases and J by 4 bases, with 14 bases between them. The CDR3 contains 14 residues. Written as DNA, the CDR3 is TGTGCCAGCGGATCGGGTTTCCTCACCGGGGAGCTGTTTTTT. Translating it yields CASGSGFLTGELFF.

This clonotype appeared once. The chain links TRBV19 to TRBJ1-1; the D gene is possibly TRBD1 (5 bases). V lost 3 bases and J lost 3, with 11 bases in between. Germline V CDR1 and CDR2: LNHDA, SQIVND (reference sequence). The CDR3 consists of 14 residues. In DNA, the CDR3 is TGTGCCAGTAGTATGCGACAGACTTACACTGAAGCTTTCTTT. This gives the protein CASSMRQTYTEAFF.